This TCR beta chain is drawn from a study of blood T cell repertoires in COVID-19. The overall study: Some COVID-19 samples were acute and others convalescent; all came from the United States, Italy and Spain.

In the original workflow: Counts of nucleated cells, estimated from reference gene primer amplification, were obtained. Profiling relied on immunoSEQ multiplex PCR, and the TCRdb table lists in-frame clones only, not all of them. The DNA gave D and trimming, while V, J and clone size come from that table. This sample yields hundreds of thousands of clones, of which 88% are seen a single time; over 0.55% belongs to the top ten. Trimming cost V 5 bases and J 1 base; bases outside gene matches: 6. The germline CDR1 and CDR2 sequences are LNHDA and SQIVND (reference sequence). The CDR3 covers 16 residues.

Input material: peripheral blood. This receptor was identified in a human donor in a cohort sampled during active COVID-19. The gene calls are TRBV19 and TRBJ2-3, with 10 nucleotides matching TRBD2. Written as DNA, the CDR3 is TGTGCCAGTAGTTATATAGCGGGAGGAGGCACAGATACGCAGTATTTT. Its translation: CASSYIAGGGTDTQYF.